This entry features one T cell receptor beta chain sequence. The data are from a study of blood T cell repertoires in COVID-19. Study-level background: Acute-phase and convalescent COVID-19 samples originated in the United States, Italy and Spain. In each case, the material was cDNA or gDNA derived from T cells, B-cell-depleted T cells, or PBMCs.

Original handling: Using reference gene primer amplification, nucleated cell counts were estimated. The repertoire was sequenced with immunoSEQ multiplex PCR; TCRdb's copy has only in-frame clones and lacks some. The DNA gave D and trimming, while V, J and clone size come from that table. The sample includes about 100,000 clones, more than 85% of them seen just once. The sequenced sample consisted of peripheral blood. The receptor was derived from a man over 45 with active COVID-19.

CDR3 DNA sequence: TGTGCCACCAGCAGCATCGGGGGACAGAACTATGGCTACACCTTC. It encodes CATSSIGGQNYGYTF. The rearrangement joins TRBV15 to TRBJ1-2, with TRBD1 matching over 7 bases. Germline CDR1 and CDR2: LNHNV and YYDKDF (reference sequence). V was clipped by 3 bases and J by 2 bases; unmatched bases: 6. This CDR3 is built from 15 residues.